Sequencing of this TCR beta chain was carried out in a study of T cell responses to AZD1222 COVID-19 vaccine. The study, taken as a whole, reports: Spike-specific TCR breadth and depth grew following two AZD1222 doses. Repertoires were collected only later (after the peak T cell response had occurred). Of the AZD1222 recipients, only five to seven were seropositive at baseline.

Generated by immunoSEQ multiplex PCR, the TCRdb table keeps only in-frame clones and is missing some. The repertoire holds approximately 130,000 clones, with almost 85% as singletons. Points on this clone: Its antigen is not known.

The ends were cut back, 6 bases at V and 6 bases at J, with 12 bases in the middle. CDR1 is MNHEY, CDR2 SVGAGI, per germline. The CDR3 is made up of 12 amino acids. This receptor was obtained from an adult who received the MenACWY meningococcal vaccine as a control. The chain has TRBV6-5 and TRBJ2-7; tentatively, D is TRBD2 (6 bases). Sequenced material: peripheral blood, taken 28 days after the second dose of the MenACWY control vaccine. The CDR3 protein is CASRFRGGEQYV. Written as DNA, the CDR3 is TGTGCCAGCAGGTTTCGGGGAGGCGAGCAGTACGTC.